This record concerns one T cell receptor beta chain sequence. Its matching antigen is unknown. The data are from a study of cytomegalovirus exposure and HLA in healthy donors. Study background: Earlier, some 180 million T cells were analyzed, and 117 million unique TCR beta sequences were found among them. Study-wide findings and caveats: Per published reports, the classifier diagnosed cytomegalovirus status with high specificity and sensitivity.

13 Jbeta primers and 60 Vbeta primers were used for the PCR. This table comes from immunoSEQ multiplex PCR, and its TCRdb copy is limited to in-frame clones, with some not included. In all, the sample yields tens of thousands of clones. V was shortened by 2 bases and J by 2 bases, with 11 bases between the two germline ends. CDR3 length equals 15 residues. CDR1 and CDR2 from the germline V gene are SGHTA and FQGTGA. This rearrangement joins TRBV7-3 to TRBJ2-3; D gene uncertain. The receptor comes from a man between 40 and 49 years old in good health and CMV-seronegative. The source material was PBMCs. The CDR3 DNA follows: TGTGCCAGCAGCTTAGGCCTCCCTTACACAGATACGCAGTATTTT. It is translated as CASSLGLPYTDTQYF.